A single sample gave rise to the 24 T cell receptor beta chains below, sequenced in a study of identical twins. TCRdb reprocessed the 5' RACE reads with MiXCR, giving one entry per CDR3 protein. This sample has 100,000 to 110,000 distinct CDR3 sequences, with about 6.1% found just once. Sample: memory T cells sorted from blood. Every receptor here comes from a woman between 45 and 65 years old in good health.

This clonotype was seen repeatedly, ten times or more. The rearrangement joins TRBV5-1 to TRBJ2-2; D is ambiguous. CDR3 length: 15 residues. V was clipped by 4 bases and J by 6 bases, with 16 bases between them. Germline CDR1 SGHRS, CDR2 YFSETQ. CDR3 sequence (DNA): TGCGCCAGCAGCCCCGTGTCCGGAGAGTCCGGGGAGCTGTTTTTT. This encodes CASSPVSGESGELFF.

This clonotype was seen repeatedly, ten times or more. The rearrangement links TRBV18 to TRBJ1-1, with TRBD1 identical over 11 bases. This CDR3 has 13 amino acids. The V and J ends lost 6 bases and 4 bases, in that order; junction bases with no gene match: 1. Germline V gene data show CDR1 as KGHSH and CDR2 as LQKENI. The CDR3 DNA is TGTGCCAGCTCCGGGACAGGGGGCACTGAAGCTTTCTTT. Its translation is CASSGTGGTEAFF.

This clonotype came up many times. The V and J genes are TRBV9 and TRBJ1-1; D unclear. The CDR3 covers 14 residues. CDR1 SGDLS and CDR2 YYNGEE come from the germline V gene. The V end was cut by 3 bases, the J end by 4 bases, with 13 bases between. The CDR3 protein is CASSERQGSTEAFF. DNA of the CDR3: TGTGCCAGCAGCGAAAGACAAGGGAGCACTGAAGCTTTCTTT.

The chain has TRBV15 and TRBJ2-4; no clear D gene. The V end was cut by 6 bases, the J end by 6 bases, with 12 bases between. Germline CDR1 and CDR2: LNHNV and YYDKDF (reference sequence). The CDR3 covers 13 residues. Written as DNA, the CDR3 is TGTGCCACCAGTCCCTCCCGTTCAAACATTCAGTACTTC. Protein product: CATSPSRSNIQYF.

This chain joins TRBV7-9 and TRBJ2-1, with 13 bases fitting TRBD2. The CDR3 has 16 amino acids. Germline loops: CDR1 SEHNR, CDR2 FQNEAQ (reference sequence). Trimming took 2 bases from V and 6 from J; bases not matched to a gene: 4. The CDR3 DNA is TGTGCCAGCAGCTTAAAGGGACTAGCGGGAATCAATGAGCAGTTCTTC. Translation: CASSLKGLAGINEQFF.

This clonotype was seen a few times. The rearrangement uses TRBV20-1 and TRBJ1-2; D is ambiguous. Trimming pared 1 base from V and 4 bases from J, leaving 13 bases between. Germline lookup yields CDR1 DFQATT and CDR2 SNEGSKA (reference sequence). CDR3 length equals 14 residues. The CDR3 DNA sequence: TGCAGTGCTAGAGTTTTTCAAACAGCCTATGGCTACACCTTC. It translates to CSARVFQTAYGYTF.

The chain carries TRBV6-1 and TRBJ2-6, with TRBD1 matching over 8 bases. Unmatched junction bases numbered 10, after V lost 5 bases and J lost 4 bases. This CDR3 region has 17 residues. CDR1 and CDR2 (germline): MNHNS, SASEGT. The CDR3 bases are TGTGCCAGCAGTTCCGACAGGGGATACGGCGGGGCCAACGTCCTGACTTTC. It is translated as CASSSDRGYGGANVLTF.

In this sample, this clonotype turned up many times. The rearrangement joins TRBV20-1 to TRBJ2-3, with 8 bases matching TRBD2. V dropped 3 bases and J dropped 9; count of bases not matched to a gene: 14. The CDR3 sequence is 15 residues long. CDR1 and CDR2 (germline): DFQATT, SNEGSKA (reference sequence). The CDR3 sequence: CSASPPGLAGPTQYF. In DNA, the CDR3 is TGCAGTGCTAGCCCCCCCGGGCTAGCGGGTCCCACGCAGTATTTT.

This clonotype has only a few counts. This chain uses TRBV7-8 with TRBJ2-1, with 8 bases fitting TRBD2. Germline lookup yields CDR1 SGHVS and CDR2 FQNEAQ. The junction had 2 bases not matched to a gene; V was cut back by 1 base and J by 3 bases. CDR3 length: 15 amino acids. The CDR3 DNA follows: TGTGCCAGCAGCTTAGGAGCGGGAGTCTACAATGAGCAGTTCTTC. It translates to CASSLGAGVYNEQFF.

This clonotype occurred many times. The chain recombines TRBV14 with TRBJ1-4; TRBD1 is a possible D gene (5 bases). This CDR3 is built from 15 residues. Germline loops: CDR1 SGHDN, CDR2 FVKESK. Trimming stripped 5 bases from V and 8 bases from J, with 18 bases between. The DNA of the CDR3 is TGTGCCAGCAGCGAAGGGAACCTAAGGGGCGAAAAACTGTTTTTT. It yields the protein CASSEGNLRGEKLFF.

There are many counts of this clonotype. The V gene is TRBV27, the J gene TRBJ2-2; a weak D match, TRBD1 (5 bases). CDR3 length: 15 amino acids. V gave up 6 bases and J gave up 1 base, with 12 bases separating them. Germline loops: CDR1 MNHEY, CDR2 SMNVEV (reference sequence). The CDR3 coding sequence is TGTGCCAGCAGCAAACGCGGACAGAACACCGGGGAGCTGTTTTTT. Amino acids: CASSKRGQNTGELFF.

Notes on this clonotype: A clone one base away is much larger, so this may be a read error. The chain carries TRBV12-3 or TRBV12-4 and TRBJ2-4; 11 bases agree with TRBD2. The CDR3 totals 19 residues. CDR3 sequence (DNA): TGTGCCGGCAGTCCCCGACTAGCGGGAAATCCCCTAGCCAAAAACATTCAGTACTTC. This translates into CAGSPRLAGNPLAKNIQYF.

This chain joins TRBV11-3 and TRBJ1-1; D remains unclear. The CDR3 is 13 residues long. V dropped 0 bases and J dropped 5 bases, with 7 bases sitting between them. CDR1 is SGHNT and CDR2 is YENEEA in the germline V gene. The CDR3 sequence: CASSLEELTEAFF. The CDR3 nucleotides are TGTGCCAGCAGCTTAGAGGAGTTAACTGAAGCTTTCTTT.

This clonotype was counted ten times or more. CDR3 region: CASRKDRVDGYTF. The CDR3 DNA sequence: TGCGCCAGCAGAAAGGACAGAGTGGATGGCTACACCTTC. The chain combines TRBV5-1 with TRBJ1-2; tentatively, D is TRBD1 (6 bases). The V gene lost 5 bases and the J gene lost 6 bases, with 14 bases spanning the gap. The CDR3 spans 13 residues. CDR1 and CDR2 (germline): SGHRS, YFSETQ.

In this sample, this clonotype turned up many times. The genes are TRBV5-1 and TRBJ2-5; TRBD1 agrees at 8 bases. V gave up 1 base and J gave up 4 bases; unmatched junction bases: 3. CDR1 SGHRS and CDR2 YFSETQ come from the germline V gene. The CDR3 consists of 14 residues. CDR3: CASSLQGASETQYF. DNA of the CDR3: TGCGCCAGCAGCTTGCAGGGGGCATCAGAGACCCAGTACTTC.

Ten or more counts support this clonotype. This chain uses TRBV11-2 with TRBJ2-7; D is possibly TRBD2 (7 bases). The CDR3 is 14 amino acids. Trimming took 8 bases from V and 3 from J, leaving 17 bases between them. The germline V gene encodes CDR1 SGHAT and CDR2 FQNNGV. The CDR3 region is CASSSGGGDYEQYF. The CDR3 DNA sequence: TGTGCCAGCTCCTCTGGCGGGGGCGACTACGAGCAGTACTTC.

This clonotype was counted ten times or more. This chain's CDR3 is CASSSAATAISDGYTF. The CDR3 DNA is TGCGCCAGCAGCTCGGCGGCTACGGCCATTTCTGATGGCTACACCTTC. The chain recombines TRBV5-1 with TRBJ1-2; no clear D gene. Germline assignment: CDR1 SGHRS and CDR2 YFSETQ. Trimming removed 3 bases at V and 6 bases at J, with 21 bases between. The CDR3 contains 16 residues.

This sequence joins TRBV4-1 and TRBJ2-4; D may correspond to TRBD1 or TRBD2 (7 bases each). The CDR3 consists of 18 residues. The germline V gene has CDR1 MGHRA and CDR2 YSYEKL. V was cut by 4 bases and J by 0 bases, with 19 bases left in between. This chain's CDR3 is CASSPGGARSLAKNIQYF. Here the CDR3 DNA reads TGCGCCAGCAGCCCAGGGGGGGCGAGGAGTCTAGCCAAAAACATTCAGTACTTC.

This clonotype was detected many times. The junction shows a germline mismatch at one end, possibly a read error. The gene calls are TRBV2 and TRBJ2-1; D unclear. CDR3 length equals 11 residues. CDR1 and CDR2 from the germline V gene are SNHLY and FYNNEI. For the CDR3, the DNA is TGTGCCAGCATCTACGCCGCCCCGCTTCGATTC. Its translation is CASIYAAPLRF.

This clonotype was seen only a few times. This rearrangement joins TRBV25-1 to TRBJ1-6; D call uncertain. V was trimmed by 3 bases and J by 12 bases, leaving 9 bases between them. The V gene's germline CDR1 is MGHDK and CDR2 SYGVNS. The CDR3 consists of 12 residues. The CDR3 DNA is TGTGCCAGCAGTGATGGAGGCAGACCCCTCCACTTT. This encodes CASSDGGRPLHF.

This clonotype was recorded at least ten times. This chain connects TRBV10-3 to TRBJ2-3, with TRBD2 matching 11 bases. The length of the CDR3 is 17 residues. Germline CDR1 is ENHRY and CDR2 is SYGVKD. The trim removed 0 bases at V and 9 bases at J, leaving 11 bases unmatched. The CDR3 loop is CAISESGLAGSRGTQYF. The CDR3 nucleotides are TGTGCCATCAGTGAGTCTGGACTAGCGGGCTCCAGGGGGACGCAGTATTTT.

In the case of this clonotype: A clone one base away is much larger, so this may be a read error. The rearrangement links TRBV14 to TRBJ2-5; D gene ambiguous. V was trimmed by 7 bases and J by 5 bases, leaving 8 bases between them. The CDR3 totals 11 residues. CDR1 SGHDN and CDR2 FVKESK come from the germline V gene. CDR3 DNA sequence: TGTGCCAGCAACCATTATGAGACCCAGTACTTC. This encodes CASNHYETQYF.

The chain recombines TRBV5-1 with TRBJ1-1; D possibly corresponds to TRBD1 (6 bases). The CDR3 runs to 15 residues. CDR1 and CDR2 from the germline V gene are SGHRS and YFSETQ. V was clipped by 0 bases and J by 0 bases, with 9 bases between them. The CDR3 spells CASSLVQGMNTEAFF. CDR3 nucleotide sequence: TGCGCCAGCAGCTTGGTTCAGGGGATGAACACTGAAGCTTTCTTT.

The chain employs TRBV11-3 and TRBJ1-1, with TRBD1 as a possible D gene (5 bases). Trimming pared 5 bases from V and 3 bases from J, leaving 7 bases between. From germline, CDR1 is SGHNT and CDR2 YENEEA. The length of the CDR3 is 12 residues. This CDR3 reads CASSMTDTEAFF. In DNA, the CDR3 is TGTGCCAGCAGCATGACAGACACTGAAGCTTTCTTT.